This TCR beta chain stems from a study of vaccination and CD4 T cells after COVID-19. Details on this clonotype: What it recognizes is unknown.

The treatment denotes: approximately 9-day PBMC culture with coronavirus spike peptide pools or control peptides (ViraFEST assay). The unexposed donor provided CD4+ T cells, which were taken before the COVID-19 pandemic (2011-2018). ViraFEST expanded antigen-specific T cells with peptide pools, then sequenced TCRs. Cells received half-medium changes with fresh IL-2 medium on days 3 and 7. Trimming removed 3 bases at V and 2 bases at J, with 20 bases between. CDR3 length: 17 amino acids. The V gene's germline CDR1 is LNHDA and CDR2 SQIVND (reference sequence). With the Oncomine TCR Beta short-read assay, DNA from cultured CD4+ T cells was sequenced. TCRdb reprocessed the PCR reads via MiXCR and lists one record per CDR3 protein. Among some 5,500 distinct CDR3 sequences listed, 41% were seen once.

The rearrangement uses TRBV19 and TRBJ2-7; tentatively, D is TRBD1 or TRBD2 (5 bases each). This receptor was taken from a human donor in good health. The sequenced sample consisted of CD4+ T cells from blood, cultured in vitro. CDR3 protein: CASSIRGSGRLPYEQYF. The CDR3 nucleotides read TGTGCCAGTAGTATCCGGGGATCGGGACGCCTTCCCTACGAGCAGTACTTC.